A selection of T cell receptor beta chains follows, all from one sample in a study of blood T cell repertoires in COVID-19. The method was immunoSEQ multiplex PCR; TCRdb's version includes in-frame clones alone and lacks a portion of them. Of a few hundred thousand clones detected, around 87% appear once; the ten largest clones hold around 2.5%. Sequences were obtained from peripheral blood. These receptors originate from a woman aged 45-65 years with acute or convalescent COVID-19. Both conserved end residues are part of each CDR3. A D gene is named only where the DNA matches it firmly. The size entry is marked missing in some rows and otherwise reads once, few, many or a size class.

>few|TRBJ1-5|-|TRBV28
CASRTTGTYSNQPQHF
TGTGCCAGCAGGACAACCGGGACATATAGCAATCAGCCCCAGCATTTT
>-|TRBJ2-5|TRBD2|TRBV25-1
CASSEESGTSGQTQYF
TGTGCCAGCAGTGAGGAATCCGGGACTAGCGGTCAGACCCAGTACTTC
>-|TRBJ2-7|TRBD1|TRBV7-6
CASSQIQGRWSQEQYF
TGTGCCAGCAGCCAAATACAGGGGCGGTGGTCTCAGGAGCAGTACTTC
>-|TRBJ1-1|-|TRBV9
CASSVQGSMNTEAFF
TGTGCCAGCAGCGTACAGGGAAGCATGAACACTGAAGCTTTCTTT
>-|TRBJ2-6|TRBD1|TRBV5-5
CASSLQGAGANVLTF
TGTGCCAGCAGCCTACAGGGGGCCGGGGCCAACGTCCTGACTTTC
>-|TRBJ2-1|-|TRBV2
CASSRDWSSYNEQFF
TGTGCCAGCAGCCGGGACTGGAGCTCCTACAATGAGCAGTTCTTC
>-|TRBJ2-2|TRBD2|TRBV4-1
CASSHPGGGHWTGELFF
TGCGCCAGCAGCCACCCGGGGGGGGGCCATTGGACCGGGGAGCTGTTTTTT
>-|TRBJ1-5|-|TRBV30
CAWSVQGGQPQHF
TGTGCCTGGAGTGTCCAAGGGGGACAGCCCCAGCATTTT
>-|TRBJ1-6|TRBD1|TRBV15
CATSGLQGMPYNSPLHF
TGTGCCACCAGCGGATTACAGGGGATGCCCTATAATTCACCCCTCCACTTT
>-|TRBJ1-2|TRBD1|TRBV2
CASRSDRERGYTF
TGTGCCAGCAGATCGGACAGGGAGAGGGGCTACACCTTC
>-|TRBJ2-2|-|TRBV7-3
CASSHDNAGELFF
TGTGCCAGCAGCCACGACAATGCCGGGGAGCTGTTTTTT
>-|TRBJ1-2|TRBD1|TRBV27
CASSSQAGGSFYGYTF
TGTGCCAGCAGTTCACAAGCAGGGGGCTCGTTCTATGGCTACACCTTC
>few|TRBJ2-3|TRBD2|TRBV6-5
CASSRSGRDDTQYF
TGTGCCAGCAGTCGTAGCGGGAGGGACGATACGCAGTATTTT
>-|TRBJ1-4|-|TRBV5-1
CASSLAGGPGEKLFF
TGCGCCAGCAGCTTGGCGGGAGGTCCGGGCGAAAAACTGTTTTTT
>-|TRBJ1-4|TRBD1|TRBV7-8
CASTQDRSNEKLFF
TGTGCCAGCACCCAGGACAGGTCTAATGAAAAACTGTTTTTT
>-|TRBJ1-5|TRBD1|TRBV7-2
CASSLWTGTNQPQHF
TGTGCCAGCAGCTTGTGGACAGGGACGAATCAGCCCCAGCATTTT
>-|TRBJ2-1|-|TRBV27
CATAISASRYNEQFF
TGTGCCACCGCAATCTCGGCTAGCAGGTACAATGAGCAGTTCTTC
>once|TRBJ1-1|TRBD1|TRBV14
CASSQGYGTEAYNTEAFF
TGTGCCAGCAGCCAAGGTTACGGGACAGAGGCTTACAACACTGAAGCTTTCTTT